The next 19 T cell receptor beta chains were all read from a single sample in a study of shared clonotypes between healthy human individuals. Libraries were prepared by immunoSEQ multiplex PCR; TCRdb keeps only in-frame clonotypes and omits some of them. The data contain more than 2 million clones, roughly 94% of them seen just once; the ten biggest clones take up approximately 0.13%. The sample comprised naive CD4+ T cells sorted from blood. As to subset: CD45RA+ positively selected. The origin of the receptors is a man aged 18 to 29 in good health.

The chain uses TRBV11-3 and TRBJ2-1; D may be TRBD2 (7 bases). CDR3 size: 13 residues. V lost 6 bases and J 10 bases, leaving 16 bases between the germline ends. The germline CDR1 and CDR2 sequences are SGHNT and YENEEA. In DNA form, the CDR3 reads TGTGCCAGCAGTCAACGGGGGGCTCTCGAGCAGTTCTTC. Residues: CASSQRGALEQFF.

In regard to this clone: Distinct nucleotide sequences in the sample also encode this CDR3. This chain uses TRBV10-3 with TRBJ1-6; TRBD1 agrees at 7 bases. The trim removed 0 bases at V and 7 bases at J, leaving 0 bases unmatched. CDR1 and CDR2 (germline): ENHRY, SYGVKD. CDR3 size: 14 residues. CDR3 DNA sequence: TGTGCCATCAGTGAGTCACAGGGGAATTCACCCCTCCACTTT. Residues: CAISESQGNSPLHF.

The chain joins TRBV7-9 to TRBJ1-6; no clear D. Germline V gene lookup returns CDR1 SEHNR and CDR2 FQNEAQ (reference sequence). Trimming removed 6 bases from V and 7 bases from J, with 10 bases in between. The CDR3 has 13 amino acids. The CDR3 DNA reads as TGTGCCAGCAGAATAGACGGGAATTCACCCCTCCACTTT. It yields the protein CASRIDGNSPLHF.

This chain joins TRBV6-5 and TRBJ2-7, with 9 bases that match TRBD2. Looked up from germline, CDR1 is MNHEY and CDR2 is SVGAGI. This CDR3 spans 16 amino acids. V lost 4 bases and J lost 6; bases outside the gene matches: 13. For the CDR3, the DNA is TGTGCCAGCAGTTCGACACCGGGACTAGCCGGCGTCGAGCAGTACTTC. This translates into CASSSTPGLAGVEQYF.

This chain links TRBV25-1 with TRBJ1-1; D unresolved. Germline V gene sequence: CDR1 MGHDK, CDR2 SYGVNS. The germline V and J ends were trimmed by 3 bases and 0 bases, with 5 bases remaining between them. The CDR3 has 13 amino acids. As DNA, the CDR3 is TGTGCCAGCAGTGACGAGATGAACACTGAAGCTTTCTTT. It yields the protein CASSDEMNTEAFF.

V usage is TRBV5-1 and J usage is TRBJ1-2, with unresolved D. Germline CDR1 SGHRS, CDR2 YFSETQ. V was pared by 0 bases and J by 0 bases, with 12 bases between. The CDR3 totals 16 residues. The chain's CDR3 is CASSLAAVPANYGYTF. The CDR3 DNA reads as TGCGCCAGCAGCTTGGCCGCAGTACCCGCTAACTATGGCTACACCTTC.

The CDR3: CASSSSTSGTYEQYF. In nucleotides, the CDR3 is TGTGCCAGCAGTTCATCGACTAGCGGAACCTACGAGCAGTACTTC. The rearrangement links TRBV6-5 to TRBJ2-7; the match to TRBD2 covers 9 bases. V was pared by 4 bases and J by 2 bases, with 6 bases of the junction left unmatched. Germline V gene lookup returns CDR1 MNHEY and CDR2 SVGAGI. The CDR3 consists of 15 residues.

J is TRBJ2-5 and V is TRBV5-1, with D tentatively TRBD2 (6 bases). CDR1 is SGHRS and CDR2 is YFSETQ in the germline V gene. Trimming left V 2 bases short and J 4 bases short, with 9 bases between. The length of the CDR3 is 13 residues. The CDR3, as DNA: TGCGCCAGCAGCTTCGCGGGGTTAGAGACCCAGTACTTC. This encodes CASSFAGLETQYF. Combining the CDR3 with reference TRBV5-1 and TRBJ2-5 gives the whole variable domain KAGVTQTPRYLIKTRGQQVTLSCSPISGHRSVSWYQQTPGQGLQFLFEYFSETQRNKGNFPGRFSGRQFSNSRSEMNVSTLELGDSALYLCASSFAGLETQYFGPGTRLLVL.

The chain couples TRBV4-1 to TRBJ2-1; D might be TRBD1 or TRBD2, each matching 6 bases. In germline, CDR1 is MGHRA, CDR2 YSYEKL. The ends were cut back, 0 bases at V and 9 bases at J, with 15 bases in the middle. The CDR3 is made up of 15 amino acids. CDR3 nucleotide sequence: TGCGCCAGCAGCCAAGACGGGACCGGGGGCGGTGAGCAGTTCTTC. Translated, it gives CASSQDGTGGGEQFF.

This chain connects TRBV30 to TRBJ2-7, with TRBD1 matching 10 bases. The germline gives CDR1 GTSNPN, CDR2 SVGIG (reference sequence). The CDR3 length is 14 residues. Trimming took 4 bases from V and 5 from J; bases not matched to a gene: 8. CDR3 sequence: CAWNFDRGHNEQYF. The CDR3 region has the DNA TGTGCCTGGAACTTCGACAGGGGGCACAACGAGCAGTACTTC.

This clone appeared once. The chain combines TRBV5-4 with TRBJ2-6; the D gene is possibly TRBD1 (6 bases). Germline values: CDR1 SGHNT, CDR2 YYREEE (reference sequence). Trimming took 3 bases from V and 4 from J, leaving 11 bases between them. This CDR3 is built from 15 residues. The CDR3 sequence is CASSSTGTGANVLTF. CDR3 nucleotides: TGTGCCAGCAGCTCCACAGGGACGGGGGCCAACGTCCTGACTTTC.

The chain has TRBV13 and TRBJ1-1; no definite D call. Germline CDR1 and CDR2: PRHDT and FYEKMQ (reference sequence). The CDR3 runs 15 residues. Trimming left V 1 base short and J 6 bases short, with 15 bases between. The CDR3 region has the DNA TGTGCCAGCAGCTTAGACCGTTCGGGTTACGCTGAAGCTTTCTTT. Protein sequence: CASSLDRSGYAEAFF.

This clone has just one count. The chain has TRBV28 and TRBJ2-7; 7 nucleotides align to TRBD2. This CDR3 contains 14 residues. Germline trimming cut 5 bases from V and 6 bases from J; bases unmatched to any gene: 10. The germline gives CDR1 MDHEN, CDR2 SYDVKM. The CDR3 DNA sequence: TGTGCCAGCAGTCCCCCTCCCTCTAGCGGCGAGCAGTACTTC. Translating gives CASSPPPSSGEQYF.

This clone was picked up one time. CDR3 sequence reads: CASSLDRGRGAFF. CDR3 nucleotide sequence: TGTGCCAGCAGCTTGGACAGGGGGCGTGGAGCTTTCTTT. The chain recombines TRBV7-2 with TRBJ1-1; 11 bases agree with TRBD1. The V segment lost 3 bases and the J segment 10 bases; nucleotides outside the gene matches: 4. Germline values: CDR1 SGHTA, CDR2 FQGNSA. This CDR3 has 13 amino acids.

This chain joins TRBV19 and TRBJ2-3, with 15 bases identical to TRBD2. Germline CDR1 LNHDA, CDR2 SQIVND (reference sequence). The CDR3 is 16 amino acids. The trim removed 9 bases at V and 2 bases at J, leaving 6 bases unmatched. The CDR3 nucleotides read TGTGCCAGCACGGGACTAGCGGGGGGACTCACAGATACGCAGTATTTT. This encodes CASTGLAGGLTDTQYF.

This chain links TRBV6-1 with TRBJ2-7; D is unresolved. This CDR3 spans 14 amino acids. The V end was cut by 5 bases, the J end by 1 base, with 12 bases between. Germline V gene lookup returns CDR1 MNHNS and CDR2 SASEGT. The CDR3 DNA is TGTGCCAGCAGTTGGACGGCGCCATCCTACGAGCAGTACTTC. It is translated as CASSWTAPSYEQYF.

This clone appeared once. This chain joins TRBV30 and TRBJ2-7; 9 bases line up with TRBD1. The ends lost 5 bases at V and 6 bases at J; junction bases unmatched: 2. Germline loops: CDR1 GTSNPN, CDR2 SVGIG (reference sequence). This CDR3 region has 11 residues. CDR3 loop: CAWETGGEQYF. The CDR3 nucleotides read TGTGCCTGGGAGACAGGGGGCGAGCAGTACTTC.

In regard to this clone: Other nucleotide sequences in the sample specify the same CDR3. The CDR3, as DNA: TGTGCCAGCAGCTTAAGGGGGTATTCACCCCTCCACTTT. It is translated as CASSLRGYSPLHF. The chain is built from TRBV7-9 and TRBJ1-6, with D possibly TRBD1 on 6 matching bases. Trimming cost V 2 bases and J 8 bases, with 7 bases left between them. This CDR3 has 13 amino acids. CDR1 is SEHNR and CDR2 is FQNEAQ in the germline V gene (reference sequence).

The chain combines TRBV5-4 with TRBJ2-1, with 16 bases identical to TRBD2. Germline V gives CDR1 SGHNT, CDR2 YYREEE (reference sequence). CDR3 length: 16 amino acids. The V gene end was trimmed by 4 bases and the J gene end by 10 bases; junction bases not matched to a gene: 8. CDR3 protein: CASSRGLAGGPQEQFF. CDR3 nucleotides: TGTGCCAGCAGCAGGGGACTAGCGGGAGGGCCTCAGGAGCAGTTCTTC.